This T cell receptor (beta chain) came from a study of immune evolution from preneoplasia to lung adenocarcinoma. On the study more broadly: HLA loss of heterozygosity: around 6.5% AIS, about 15% MIA, around 35% ADC, none AAH.

Only in-frame clones appear in the TCRdb table, and some are missing; sequencing was by immunoSEQ multiplex PCR. The table has 6,000 to 8,500 clones, less than 85% seen once. V lost 6 bases, J lost 8 bases, and 5 bases stayed unmatched. Looked up from germline, CDR1 is SNHLY and CDR2 is FYNNEI. This CDR3 is built from 13 residues. After pathologic assessment, macro-dissection selected premalignant or tumor cells for extraction. Sequencing was performed on FFPE atypical adenomatous hyperplasia tissue from the lung. As to subset: atypical adenomatous hyperplasia (AAH), lung preneoplasia. This receptor was taken from a donor aged 70 or older with lung adenocarcinoma. Some clones in this sample may be carry-over from other donors' samples. The chain joins TRBV2 to TRBJ1-4; TRBD1 aligns across 8 bases. The DNA for the CDR3 is TGTGCCAGCAGAGGGACAGGCGGAGAAAAACTGTTTTTT. The encoded protein is CASRGTGGEKLFF.